This TCR beta chain stems from a study of T cells after yellow fever vaccination (dated by TCRdb to between 2018 and 2021). The study in broad terms: Libraries from fractions with low cell numbers were prepared with the SMART-Seq v4 Ultra Low Input RNA kit. To follow T-cell clones before and after both primary and booster YFV17D yellow fever vaccination, bulk TCR alpha and beta repertoires underwent longitudinal sequencing. Two healthy male donors made up the cohort, one aged 18 to 30 years and the other aged 30 to 40 years. Blood was collected at multiple timepoints before and after primary and secondary immunization, and bulk PBMC replicates and cell subsets were isolated. Here is what the overall study found, with its caveats: The study included only a couple of donors, which limits how far the findings can be generalized. The secondary T-cell response was weaker than the primary response but faster, peaking on day 5 instead of day 15. After the booster, most of the clones that had expanded following primary vaccination were detected again (roughly 96% of CD4 and 80% to 90% of CD8), which suggests that memory was broadly maintained. Computational filtering was required because FACS-sorted repertoires could contain abundant contaminating clonotypes from the bulk population. A small fraction of clonotypes showed up in both the CD4 and CD8 compartments, probably as a result of convergent recombination.

TCR cDNA was made using 5'RACE template switching, a step that added a universal primer site and unique molecular identifiers. cDNA synthesis was primed from both the TCR alpha and TCR beta constant segments. Library amplification used two PCR steps, and the second PCR step added sample barcodes and sequencing adapters. Sequencing of the libraries was done on either Illumina HiSeq 2500 (2x100 bp) or NovaSeq (2x150 bp). In the authors' own workflow: MIGEC was used to demultiplex reads and collapse the reads into UMI consensus sequences, and MiXCR was used for V(D)J alignment. Vaccine-responding clonotypes were identified with edgeR using replicate PBMC samples, with FDR below 0.01 and a log2 fold change above 5 up to day 15 being required. Each bulk clonotype received a CD4 or CD8 identity based on whether the sequenced CD4 or CD8 repertoire contained that clonotype at higher abundance. TCRdb passed the public sequencing reads through fastp at Q25 and MiXCR, retaining productive beta sequences. Rows with a matching CDR3 protein are joined into one entry that keeps the most common DNA and genes. TCRdb, not the original authors, processed these V and J calls. This sample gives just under 600,000 distinct CDR3 sequences in total; approximately 13% of them show up just once. Clones ranked in the top ten supply about 14% of the sample.

What this sample's treatment or condition label stands for: live attenuated yellow fever vaccine strain. At every blood-draw timepoint, two biological replicates of bulk PBMCs were collected. PBMCs were isolated from peripheral blood using a standard Ficoll-Paque protocol. RNA was extracted with TriZol from bulk PBMCs, CD4 and CD8 fractions, and dextramer-positive and dextramer-negative fractions. From the cysteine up to the phenylalanine, the CDR3 has a length of 13 residues. Only the CDR3 portion is preserved as DNA: 39 bases, with reading frame beginning at the first base. Trimming takes 8 bases off V and 0 bases off J; junction bases not matched to a gene: 4. From a lookup of the germline V gene, CDR1 and CDR2 are ENHRY and SYGVKD. The sample holds a few counts of this clonotype. It has no known antigen specificity. No much larger clone exists at a distance of one base, and base qualities are not known.

The sequence joins TRBV10-3 to TRBJ2-7; the central 7 bases match TRBD2. The sequence came from a man aged 25-40 years who received the YFV17D yellow fever vaccine. The specimen comprised PBMCs, sampled on the day of the yellow fever booster vaccination. The CDR3 protein is CAILAASSYEQYF. The DNA reads TGTGCCATCCTAGCGGCGAGCTCCTACGAGCAGTACTTC.